This T cell receptor beta chain was documented in a study of CD8 T cells in Susac syndrome. V lost 5 bases, J lost 6 bases, and 11 bases stayed unmatched. This CDR3 spans 16 amino acids. CDR1 and CDR2 from the germline V gene are DFQATT and SNEGSKA (reference sequence). Reverse transcription of 0.5 to 1 ug RNA was performed with random hexamers. TCRdb called the immunoSEQ multiplex PCR reads again in MiXCR, with one record for every CDR3 protein. The data contain 300,000 to 350,000 distinct CDR3 sequences, 92% of them singletons. Sequences were obtained from CD4+ T cells from PBMCs. V gene TRBV20-1 combines with J gene TRBJ2-2; TRBD2 aligns across 11 bases. The clonotype originates from a human donor with multiple sclerosis. CDR3 nucleotides: TGCAGTGCTTCCCCACGACTAGCGGGATTGGCCGGGGAGCTGTTTTTT. Translation gives CSASPRLAGLAGELFF.